A single sample gave rise to the 30 T cell receptor beta chains below, sequenced in a study of shared clonotypes between healthy human individuals. TCRdb keeps only in-frame clones here, not all; method: immunoSEQ multiplex PCR. The table includes 2 million to 2.5 million clones, nearly 97% detected once. Sequencing was done on a sample of naive CD4+ T cells sorted from blood. Subset reported: CD45RA+ positively selected. The receptors were gathered from a young man in good health.

V gene TRBV5-1 combines with J gene TRBJ1-2; the D gene is possibly TRBD1 (6 bases). Deletions cut 3 bases from V and 2 bases from J, with 14 bases between. Per germline, CDR1 SGHRS and CDR2 YFSETQ. This CDR3 contains 15 residues. The CDR3 reads CASSSLGGANYGYTF. The CDR3 nucleotides read TGCGCCAGCAGCTCACTCGGGGGGGCGAACTATGGCTACACCTTC.

The rearrangement uses TRBV4-2 and TRBJ1-1, with D possibly TRBD1 on 5 matching bases. The CDR3 spans 14 residues. V shed 2 bases and J shed 3 bases, with 10 bases lying between them. Germline V gene lookup returns CDR1 LGHNA and CDR2 YNFKEQ. The CDR3 is CASSQLSGDTEAFF. The CDR3 DNA reads as TGTGCCAGCAGCCAACTCTCGGGGGACACTGAAGCTTTCTTT.

This chain links TRBV13 with TRBJ1-2, with D possibly matching TRBD1 (5 bases). V dropped 1 base and J dropped 7 bases, with 16 bases sitting between them. The germline gives CDR1 PRHDT, CDR2 FYEKMQ (reference sequence). The CDR3 covers 15 residues. In nucleotides, the CDR3 is TGTGCCAGCAGCTTAGCGGCGGTCAGGGAGGGTGGCTACACCTTC. Its protein is CASSLAAVREGGYTF. Full variable domain (rest looked up from reference TRBV13 and TRBJ1-2): AAGVIQSPRHLIKEKRETATLKCYPIPRHDTVYWYQQGPGQDPQFLISFYEKMQSDKGSIPDRFSAQQFSDYHSELNMSSLELGDSALYFCASSLAAVREGGYTFGSGTRLTVV.

There are a few counts of this clone. The rearrangement joins TRBV5-4 to TRBJ1-1; D call uncertain. Germline assignment: CDR1 SGHNT and CDR2 YYREEE (reference sequence). V was pared by 4 bases and J by 1 base, with 14 bases between. The CDR3 totals 15 residues. The CDR3 region has the DNA TGTGCCAGCAGCCCAACTGGTCGGAAGAACACTGAAGCTTTCTTT. This gives the protein CASSPTGRKNTEAFF.

The chain combines TRBV5-1 with TRBJ2-1; D not certain. CDR3 length: 15 residues. V was pared by 0 bases and J by 2 bases, with 9 bases between. Germline CDR1 is SGHRS and CDR2 is YFSETQ. This CDR3 reads CASSLGVGTYNEQFF. The CDR3 nucleotides read TGCGCCAGCAGCTTGGGGGTTGGTACCTACAATGAGCAGTTCTTC. The variable domain in full, completed from reference TRBV5-1 and TRBJ2-1, reads KAGVTQTPRYLIKTRGQQVTLSCSPISGHRSVSWYQQTPGQGLQFLFEYFSETQRNKGNFPGRFSGRQFSNSRSEMNVSTLELGDSALYLCASSLGVGTYNEQFFGPGTRLTVL.

V and J are TRBV10-2 and TRBJ1-2; 8 bases map to TRBD1. The CDR3 has 13 amino acids. From germline, CDR1 is WSHSY and CDR2 SAAADI. J lost 7 bases, V lost 7 bases, and 8 bases had no gene match. In nucleotides, the CDR3 is TGCGCCAGCAAAAACCAGGGGGCAGGTGGCTACACCTTC. Protein: CASKNQGAGGYTF.

The J gene is TRBJ2-7, the V gene TRBV7-9; TRBD1 is a possible D gene (6 bases). From germline, CDR1 is SEHNR and CDR2 FQNEAQ (reference sequence). The CDR3 totals 14 residues. Trimming removed 9 bases from V and 2 bases from J, with 17 bases in between. The CDR3 DNA is TGTGCCAGGGCAGGGGAGACGGAAACCTACGAGCAGTACTTC. Translation: CARAGETETYEQYF.

J is TRBJ2-7 and V is TRBV10-3, with 8 bases identical to TRBD2. Per germline, CDR1 ENHRY and CDR2 SYGVKD. The CDR3 loop spans 15 amino acids. Germline trimming cut 4 bases from V and 4 bases from J; bases unmatched to any gene: 9. CDR3 loop: CAISGILAGTYEQYF. Written as DNA, the CDR3 is TGTGCCATCAGTGGGATCTTAGCGGGAACTTACGAGCAGTACTTC.

This chain uses TRBV7-2 with TRBJ2-5; D might be TRBD2 (6 bases). Germline-derived CDR1 and CDR2 are SGHTA and FQGNSA. V lost 5 bases to trimming and J lost 2 bases, with 15 bases between them. The CDR3 is 15 amino acids. The CDR3 region has the DNA TGTGCCAGCAGCCCTGGGGGAGGAGCTCAAGAGACCCAGTACTTC. Its protein product is CASSPGGGAQETQYF.

The chain is built from TRBV6-6 and TRBJ2-1; 7 bases agree with TRBD1. The V gene's germline CDR1 is MNHNY and CDR2 SVGAGI (reference sequence). The CDR3 has 14 residues. Unmatched junction bases numbered 5, after V lost 5 bases and J lost 4 bases. This chain's CDR3 is CASSKGTAYNEQFF. The CDR3 DNA sequence: TGTGCCAGCAGTAAGGGGACAGCATACAATGAGCAGTTCTTC.

This clone was seen a single time. The chain carries TRBV9 and TRBJ1-2, with D unclear. The CDR3 consists of 11 residues. Germline loops: CDR1 SGDLS, CDR2 YYNGEE. V lost 4 bases, J lost 7 bases, and 8 bases lay in between. The CDR3 protein is CASSYGVGYTF. CDR3 nucleotides: TGTGCCAGCAGCTATGGGGTTGGCTACACCTTC.

The rearrangement joins TRBV19 to TRBJ1-4, with TRBD1 identical over 9 bases. The germline V gene encodes CDR1 LNHDA and CDR2 SQIVND (reference sequence). V trimming: 5 bases; J trimming: 0 bases; junction bases outside the gene matches: 22. The CDR3 length is 22 residues. In nucleotides, the CDR3 is TGTGCCAGTAGTCCATCAGACCCCCAAACAGGGGGCAAGGGGGCAACTAATGAAAAACTGTTTTTT. It encodes CASSPSDPQTGGKGATNEKLFF.

The V and J genes are TRBV2 and TRBJ2-5; D possibly corresponds to TRBD2 (6 bases). Germline V gene sequence: CDR1 SNHLY, CDR2 FYNNEI. The CDR3 length is 15 residues. The V and J ends lost 6 bases and 2 bases respectively, with 16 bases between them. CDR3 in amino acids: CASSGTLGDQETQYF. CDR3 in DNA: TGTGCCAGCAGCGGGACTCTCGGCGATCAAGAGACCCAGTACTTC. Together with reference TRBV2 and TRBJ2-5, the CDR3 gives the full variable domain: EPEVTQTPSHQVTQMGQEVILRCVPISNHLYFYWYRQILGQKVEFLVSFYNNEISEKSEIFDDQFSVERPDGSNFTLKIRSTKLEDSAMYFCASSGTLGDQETQYFGPGTRLLVL.

This chain connects TRBV7-9 to TRBJ1-1; 8 nucleotides agree with TRBD1. Germline lookup yields CDR1 SEHNR and CDR2 FQNEAQ (reference sequence). The CDR3 loop spans 12 amino acids. V shed 2 bases and J 10 bases; nucleotides not matched to a gene: 3. DNA of the CDR3: TGTGCCAGCAGCTTACAGGGGGCTGGAGCTTTCTTT. It translates to CASSLQGAGAFF. Filled out from reference TRBV7-9 and TRBJ1-1, the complete variable domain reads DTGVSQNPRHKITKRGQNVTFRCDPISEHNRLYWYRQTLGQGPEFLTYFQNEAQLEKSRLLSDRFSAERPKGSFSTLEIQRTEQGDSAMYLCASSLQGAGAFFGQGTRLTVV.

The rearrangement uses TRBV2 and TRBJ2-1; TRBD2 aligns across 11 bases. The CDR3 consists of 15 residues. Per the germline V gene, CDR1 is SNHLY and CDR2 is FYNNEI. With 8 bases clipped from V and 12 bases from J, the junction kept 15 bases outside the gene matches. CDR3 DNA sequence: TGTGCCAGCGAGTCGCTGGCTAGCGGGGGGCGGACGCAGTTCTTC. Its protein is CASESLASGGRTQFF.

V and J are TRBV7-2 and TRBJ2-7, with 7 bases fitting TRBD2. From germline, CDR1 is SGHTA and CDR2 FQGNSA. There are 15 residues in the CDR3. V lost 6 bases, J lost 3 bases, and 11 bases stayed unmatched. CDR3 DNA: TGTGCCAGCAGAAGCCCCGGGACTAAACTCTACGAGCAGTACTTC. The encoded protein is CASRSPGTKLYEQYF. Supplemented by reference TRBV7-2 and TRBJ2-7, the full variable domain reads GAGVSQSPSNKVTEKGKDVELRCDPISGHTALYWYRQSLGQGLEFLIYFQGNSAPDKSGLPSDRFSAERTGGSVSTLTIQRTQQEDSAVYLCASRSPGTKLYEQYFGPGTRLTVT.

The rearrangement uses TRBV27 and TRBJ1-6, with TRBD1 as a possible D gene (5 bases). CDR3 length equals 15 residues. Trimming pared 6 bases from V and 4 bases from J, leaving 13 bases between. Germline CDR1 is MNHEY and CDR2 is SMNVEV (reference sequence). The CDR3 DNA reads as TGTGCCAGCAGGGGTAGCTGGGGGTATAATTCACCCCTCCACTTT. Translating it yields CASRGSWGYNSPLHF.

The chain recombines TRBV10-1 with TRBJ2-5; unclear D gene. Germline values: CDR1 WNHNN, CDR2 SYGVQD (reference sequence). The germline V and J ends were trimmed by 8 bases and 1 base, with 26 bases remaining between them. The CDR3 totals 18 residues. The CDR3 DNA sequence: TGCGCCAGCGGCCGTAAGTTGGTACGGGCCTCGGTCCAAGAGACCCAGTACTTC. It codes for CASGRKLVRASVQETQYF.

V usage is TRBV5-1 and J usage is TRBJ1-1, with D perhaps TRBD1 (5 bases). Trimming pared 5 bases from V and 0 bases from J, leaving 17 bases between. The CDR3 extends over 16 amino acids. Germline V lookup: CDR1 SGHRS, CDR2 YFSETQ. The CDR3 protein is CASSFTVAGLNTEAFF. As DNA, the CDR3 is TGCGCCAGCAGTTTTACGGTCGCAGGGTTGAACACTGAAGCTTTCTTT.

This chain uses TRBV11-2 with TRBJ1-4, with 11 positions matching TRBD1. V trimming: 6 bases; J trimming: 8 bases; junction bases outside the gene matches: 5. Germline lookup yields CDR1 SGHAT and CDR2 FQNNGV. The CDR3 has 14 amino acids. CDR3 sequence reads: CASRHGQGAEKLFF. CDR3 nucleotide sequence: TGTGCCAGCAGACACGGACAGGGGGCAGAAAAACTGTTTTTT.

This chain joins TRBV7-2 and TRBJ2-5; D not resolved. Germline values: CDR1 SGHTA, CDR2 FQGNSA. V lost 1 base and J 2 bases, leaving 14 bases between the germline ends. The CDR3 extends over 16 amino acids. The CDR3 is CASSLGVGLRQETQYF. The CDR3 nucleotides read TGTGCCAGCAGCTTAGGGGTGGGGTTAAGGCAAGAGACCCAGTACTTC. Full variable domain (remainder filled in from reference TRBV7-2 and TRBJ2-5): GAGVSQSPSNKVTEKGKDVELRCDPISGHTALYWYRQSLGQGLEFLIYFQGNSAPDKSGLPSDRFSAERTGGSVSTLTIQRTQQEDSAVYLCASSLGVGLRQETQYFGPGTRLLVL.

This sequence joins TRBV19 and TRBJ1-5; D call uncertain. Trimming pared 3 bases from V and 1 base from J, leaving 13 bases between. The CDR3 has 16 amino acids. Germline V gene sequence: CDR1 LNHDA, CDR2 SQIVND (reference sequence). CDR3 DNA: TGTGCCAGTAGTATCTCGGACGGAGTAAGCAATCAGCCCCAGCATTTT. Amino acids: CASSISDGVSNQPQHF.

This chain joins TRBV9 and TRBJ1-1, with TRBD1 as a possible D gene (5 bases). V lost 0 bases to trimming and J lost 1 base, with 10 bases between them. The length of the CDR3 is 15 residues. Germline CDR1 and CDR2: SGDLS and YYNGEE. In DNA, the CDR3 is TGTGCCAGCAGCGTAGTGGGGGGGTCGAACACTGAAGCTTTCTTT. This translates into CASSVVGGSNTEAFF.

This clone has only one observation. The rearrangement links TRBV7-9 to TRBJ2-3; TRBD2 matches 7 bases. The trim removed 5 bases at V and 5 bases at J, leaving 13 bases unmatched. Germline CDR1 reads SEHNR; CDR2 reads FQNEAQ (reference sequence). The CDR3 runs 16 residues. The DNA of the CDR3 is TGTGCCAGCAGCCCACGGACTAGTCGTCCACAAGATACGCAGTATTTT. This encodes CASSPRTSRPQDTQYF.

V is TRBV29-1 and J is TRBJ2-7; 7 bases are a match to TRBD1. Germline CDR1 is SQVTM and CDR2 is ANQGSEA. This CDR3 has 15 residues. The V and J ends lost 6 bases and 2 bases, in that order; junction bases with no gene match: 13. The CDR3 coding sequence is TGCAGCGTCTCAAACGACAGGGTTGTCGCCTACGAGCAGTACTTC. Translated: CSVSNDRVVAYEQYF.

The chain links TRBV6-5 to TRBJ2-3; no definite D call. V was clipped by 9 bases and J by 0 bases, with 10 bases between them. Germline V lookup: CDR1 MNHEY, CDR2 SVGAGI. The CDR3 extends over 13 amino acids. This CDR3 is CASTAPSTDTQYF. The CDR3 coding sequence is TGTGCCAGTACGGCCCCGAGCACAGATACGCAGTATTTT.

This clone was counted a single time. CDR3 in amino acids: CASSFPSQETQYF. The CDR3 region has the DNA TGTGCCAGCAGCTTCCCCTCTCAAGAGACCCAGTACTTC. The rearrangement uses TRBV5-6 and TRBJ2-5; no reliable D call. CDR3 length equals 13 residues. V was trimmed by 2 bases and J by 2 bases, leaving 7 bases between them. CDR1 SGHDT and CDR2 YYEEEE come from the germline V gene.

The V call is TRBV6-1, the J call TRBJ1-2, with D hard to call. Germline loops: CDR1 MNHNS, CDR2 SASEGT. V was trimmed by 6 bases and J by 2 bases, leaving 16 bases between them. CDR3 length equals 15 residues. The CDR3 DNA follows: TGTGCCAGCAGGGCAGAGGTTCGGCTGAACTATGGCTACACCTTC. Amino acid sequence: CASRAEVRLNYGYTF.

The chain recombines TRBV7-9 with TRBJ2-2; TRBD1 aligns across 7 bases. The CDR3 runs 13 residues. CDR1 and CDR2 (germline): SEHNR, FQNEAQ (reference sequence). V lost 9 bases, J lost 1 base, and 2 bases stayed unmatched. The CDR3 nucleotides read TGTGCCAGGGACAGGAGGAACACCGGGGAGCTGTTTTTT. It is translated as CARDRRNTGELFF.

The J gene is TRBJ1-5, the V gene TRBV4-3, with 8 bases lining up with TRBD1. The CDR3 is 16 amino acids. Germline-derived CDR1 and CDR2 are LGHNA and YSLEER. V dropped 0 bases and J dropped 2; count of bases not matched to a gene: 3. CDR3 amino acids: CASSQDAGGGNQPQHF. In DNA form, the CDR3 reads TGCGCCAGCAGCCAAGATGCAGGGGGCGGCAATCAGCCCCAGCATTTT.